Listed here are 8 T cell receptor beta chains from one sample, sequenced in a study of blood T cell repertoires in COVID-19. Assay: immunoSEQ multiplex PCR; the TCRdb copy retains only in-frame clones and omits some. This table holds 150,000 to 200,000 clones, 65% to 85% found once. Sequenced: PBMCs or T cells enriched from blood (not recorded which). The origin of the receptors is an older woman who had recovered from COVID-19.

This chain connects TRBV18 to TRBJ2-3, with 10 bases lining up with TRBD2. CDR1 is KGHSH, CDR2 LQKENI, per germline. The CDR3 loop spans 15 amino acids. V lost 2 bases and J lost 1; bases outside the gene matches: 0. The CDR3 is CASSPGTSGTDTQYF. CDR3 DNA sequence: TGTGCCAGCTCACCAGGGACTAGCGGCACAGATACGCAGTATTTT. Together with reference TRBV18 and TRBJ2-3, the CDR3 gives the full variable domain: NAGVMQNPRHLVRRRGQEARLRCSPMKGHSHVYWYRQLPEEGLKFMVYLQKENIIDESGMPKERFSAEFPKEGPSILRIQQVVRGDSAAYFCASSPGTSGTDTQYFGPGTRLTVL.

The rearrangement links TRBV5-1 to TRBJ2-5, with TRBD2 matching over 10 bases. The CDR3 is 16 amino acids. V lost 0 bases, J lost 2 bases, and 4 bases stayed unmatched. The germline V gene has CDR1 SGHRS and CDR2 YFSETQ. The chain's CDR3 is CASSLAVTSGQETQYF. CDR3 in DNA: TGCGCCAGCAGCTTGGCCGTGACTAGCGGGCAAGAGACCCAGTACTTC.

The DNA for the CDR3 is TGTGCCTGGACAGGCTATAATTCACCCCTCCACTTT. This sequence encodes CAWTGYNSPLHF. The gene calls are TRBV30 and TRBJ1-6; D unclear. Trimming took off 4 bases at V and 3 bases at J, with 4 bases between the two ends. This CDR3 region has 12 residues. Germline CDR1 GTSNPN, CDR2 SVGIG (reference sequence).

This rearrangement joins TRBV19 to TRBJ1-5; 9 bases are a match to TRBD1. Germline CDR1 LNHDA, CDR2 SQIVND (reference sequence). Unmatched junction bases numbered 7, after V lost 9 bases and J lost 7 bases. This CDR3 region has 13 residues. CDR3 loop: CASQQGAGQPQHF. The CDR3 bases are TGTGCCAGCCAACAGGGGGCAGGCCAGCCCCAGCATTTT.

The J gene is TRBJ1-4, the V gene TRBV2; D perhaps matches TRBD1 (6 bases). The germline V gene has CDR1 SNHLY and CDR2 FYNNEI. CDR3 length: 16 residues. With 2 bases removed from V and 5 bases from J, the gap between germline ends came to 15 bases. CDR3 sequence (DNA): TGTGCCAGCAGTGAAAGGGGCAGGGGACCGAATGAAAAACTGTTTTTT. Its translation: CASSERGRGPNEKLFF.

The chain recombines TRBV18 with TRBJ2-3, with 7 bases aligning to TRBD2. Germline V gives CDR1 KGHSH, CDR2 LQKENI. V lost 6 bases and J lost 3; bases outside the gene matches: 6. CDR3 size: 14 residues. CDR3 coding DNA: TGTGCCAGCTCTCAGCGGGATGGTACAGATACGCAGTATTTT. It is translated as CASSQRDGTDTQYF.

The chain joins TRBV7-3 to TRBJ2-7; 8 bases are shared with TRBD1. This CDR3 is built from 15 residues. Germline CDR1 SGHTA, CDR2 FQGTGA. Trimming at V came to 5 bases and at J to 6 bases, leaving 12 bases not matched to a gene. The CDR3 sequence: CASSPSPDRVGEQYF. The CDR3 nucleotides are TGTGCCAGCAGCCCCAGCCCGGACAGGGTGGGCGAGCAGTACTTC. Complete variable domain (other parts from reference TRBV7-3 and TRBJ2-7): GAGVSQTPSNKVTEKGKYVELRCDPISGHTALYWYRQSLGQGPEFLIYFQGTGAADDSGLPNDRFFAVRPEGSVSTLKIQRTERGDSAVYLCASSPSPDRVGEQYFGPGTRLTVT.

This clone was seen just once. The gene calls are TRBV5-1 and TRBJ1-2, with 9 nucleotides matching TRBD1. V was pared by 4 bases and J by 4 bases, with 8 bases of the junction left unmatched. This CDR3 has 15 residues. Germline V gives CDR1 SGHRS, CDR2 YFSETQ. This chain's CDR3 is CASSHTQGAGYGYTF. CDR3 sequence (DNA): TGCGCCAGCAGCCATACACAGGGGGCGGGCTATGGCTACACCTTC.